The clone carrying this T cell receptor beta chain was detected a few times. Patients in Seattle were enrolled during active infection, then followed longitudinally. This sample stems from a study of blood T cell repertoires in COVID-19. Looking at the study overall: Sources were T cells, B-cell-depleted T cells, or PBMCs; the material itself was cDNA or gDNA.

Germline CDR1 reads SGHRS; CDR2 reads YFSETQ. CDR3 length equals 16 residues. Trimming cost V 5 bases and J 0 bases; bases outside gene matches: 10. Repertoires were generated with immunoSEQ multiplex PCR, while TCRdb's copy carries only in-frame clones and drops some. The sample has under 450,000 clones; around 91% are singletons. The sequence came from a woman between 40 and 50 years old with COVID-19, enrolled during active disease. V gene TRBV5-1 combines with J gene TRBJ1-1; TRBD1 agrees at 7 bases. Sequencing input: peripheral blood. The CDR3 bases are TGCGCCAGCAGGGTCCTAAACAGGGGCTTGAACACTGAAGCTTTCTTT. It translates to CASRVLNRGLNTEAFF.